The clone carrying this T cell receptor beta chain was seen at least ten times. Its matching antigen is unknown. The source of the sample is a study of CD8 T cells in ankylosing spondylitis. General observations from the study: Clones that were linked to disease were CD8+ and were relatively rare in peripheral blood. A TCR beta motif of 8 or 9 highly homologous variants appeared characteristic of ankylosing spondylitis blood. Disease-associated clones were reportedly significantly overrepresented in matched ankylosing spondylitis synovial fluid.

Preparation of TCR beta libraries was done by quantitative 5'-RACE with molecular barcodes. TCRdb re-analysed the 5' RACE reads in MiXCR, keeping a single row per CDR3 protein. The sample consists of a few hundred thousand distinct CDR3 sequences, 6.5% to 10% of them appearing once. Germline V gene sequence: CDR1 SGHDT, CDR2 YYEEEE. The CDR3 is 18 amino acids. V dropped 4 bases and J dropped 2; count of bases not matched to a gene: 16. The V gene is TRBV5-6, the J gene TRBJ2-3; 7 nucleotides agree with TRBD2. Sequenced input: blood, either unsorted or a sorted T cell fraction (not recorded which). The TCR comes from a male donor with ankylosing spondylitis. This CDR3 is CASSLLSGRETNTDTQYF. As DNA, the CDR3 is TGTGCCAGCAGCCTGCTTTCTGGGCGGGAGACGAACACAGATACGCAGTATTTT.